A selection of T cell receptor beta chains follows, all from one sample in a study of OX40 agonist ivuxolimab in advanced cancers. Profiled with immunoSEQ multiplex PCR; TCRdb holds only in-frame clones, not every one. Among around 62,000 clones listed, over 65% were seen once. This specimen was CD4+ or CD8+ T cells sorted from blood, taken in a trial of the OX40 agonist ivuxolimab. The receptors were sampled from an adult with an advanced solid tumor such as melanoma, head and neck, liver or kidney cancer. CDR3s include the opening cysteine and the closing phenylalanine or tryptophan. A D gene is named only where the DNA matches it firmly. Rows give clone size only sometimes, using once, few, many, or a class for an expanded clone.

CDR3: CASSLVGQGAITLHF
DNA: TGTGCCAGCAGCTTGGTCGGGCAGGGCGCCATCACCCTCCACTTT
length: 15
D: .
size: .
J: TRBJ1-6
V: TRBV7-2

CDR3: CASSPGQGSEKLFF
DNA: TGTGCCAGCAGCCCCGGACAGGGCTCTGAAAAACTGTTTTTT
length: 14
D: TRBD1
size: .
J: TRBJ1-4
V: TRBV9

CDR3: CATRALKGHEAFF
DNA: TGTGCCACAAGGGCTCTAAAAGGCCATGAAGCTTTCTTT
length: 13
D: .
size: .
J: TRBJ1-1
V: TRBV6-6

CDR3: CASSLSRGRDYNEQFF
DNA: TGTGCCAGCAGCTTGAGCCGGGGGCGGGATTACAATGAGCAGTTCTTC
length: 16
D: .
size: .
J: TRBJ2-1
V: TRBV5-4

CDR3: CASSLGRRENTEAFF
DNA: TGTGCCAGCAGCTTAGGACGGAGGGAGAACACTGAAGCTTTCTTT
length: 15
D: .
size: .
J: TRBJ1-1
V: TRBV7-9

CDR3: CASTDGTANQETQYF
DNA: TGCGCCAGCACGGACGGGACAGCGAATCAAGAGACCCAGTACTTC
length: 15
D: TRBD1
size: .
J: TRBJ2-5
V: TRBV5-1

CDR3: CASSLRQGGTYEQYF
DNA: TGTGCCAGCAGTTTAAGACAGGGGGGTACCTACGAGCAGTACTTC
length: 15
D: TRBD1
size: .
J: TRBJ2-7
V: TRBV27

CDR3: CASRVGGQSNQPQHF
DNA: TGCGCCAGTAGGGTAGGAGGTCAAAGCAATCAGCCCCAGCATTTT
length: 15
D: .
size: .
J: TRBJ1-5
V: TRBV5-1

CDR3: CASSPTGGNQPQHF
DNA: TGTGCCAGCAGTCCGACAGGGGGCAACCAGCCCCAGCATTTT
length: 14
D: TRBD1
size: .
J: TRBJ1-5
V: TRBV2

CDR3: CASSIWPGGFTNYGYTF
DNA: TGTGCCAGTAGTATATGGCCGGGAGGTTTTACTAACTATGGCTACACCTTC
length: 17
D: .
size: .
J: TRBJ1-2
V: TRBV19

CDR3: CASSLDRTRNYEQYF
DNA: TGTGCCAGCAGCTTGGACAGGACCCGAAACTACGAGCAGTACTTC
length: 15
D: .
size: .
J: TRBJ2-7
V: TRBV5-5

CDR3: CASSDRGRGDTQYF
DNA: TGTGCCAGCAGTGACAGGGGGAGGGGAGATACGCAGTATTTT
length: 14
D: TRBD1
size: .
J: TRBJ2-3
V: TRBV6-5

CDR3: CASSTQGGTEAFF
DNA: TGTGCCAGCAGTACCCAGGGTGGCACTGAAGCTTTCTTT
length: 13
D: .
size: .
J: TRBJ1-1
V: TRBV6-5

CDR3: CASSLVWTGEQPQHF
DNA: TGTGCCAGCAGTTTAGTTTGGACAGGGGAACAGCCCCAGCATTTT
length: 15
D: TRBD1
size: .
J: TRBJ1-5
V: TRBV27

CDR3: CASSLVTGVTNTEAFF
DNA: TGTGCCAGCAGCTTAGTGACAGGGGTGACGAACACTGAAGCTTTCTTT
length: 16
D: TRBD1
size: .
J: TRBJ1-1
V: TRBV7-2

CDR3: CASSRIAGGTDTQYF
DNA: TGTGCCAGCAGCCGGATAGCGGGGGGCACAGATACGCAGTATTTT
length: 15
D: TRBD2
size: few
J: TRBJ2-3
V: TRBV7-2

CDR3: CASSPGTGDNQPQHF
DNA: TGTGCCAGCAGCCCCGGGACAGGGGACAATCAGCCCCAGCATTTT
length: 15
D: TRBD1
size: .
J: TRBJ1-5
V: TRBV4-2

CDR3: CASSWSWNTGELFF
DNA: TGTGCCAGCAGTTGGTCATGGAACACCGGGGAGCTGTTTTTT
length: 14
D: .
size: .
J: TRBJ2-2
V: TRBV6-5

CDR3: CASWGGLYNEQFF
DNA: TGTGCCAGCTGGGGGGGACTCTACAATGAGCAGTTCTTC
length: 13
D: TRBD2
size: .
J: TRBJ2-1
V: TRBV2

CDR3: CASSPGPGQFF
DNA: TGTGCCAGCAGCCCGGGACCTGGGCAGTTCTTC
length: 11
D: .
size: once
J: TRBJ2-1
V: TRBV7-2

CDR3: CASSYSWDRGHQPQHF
DNA: TGTGCCAGCAGTTACTCGTGGGACAGGGGGCATCAGCCCCAGCATTTT
length: 16
D: TRBD1
size: once
J: TRBJ1-5
V: TRBV6-6

CDR3: CASGPELVGAGELFF
DNA: TGTGCCAGCGGCCCCGAACTAGTTGGTGCCGGGGAGCTGTTTTTT
length: 15
D: .
size: .
J: TRBJ2-2
V: TRBV7-2

CDR3: CASSPGTAPSGNTIYF
DNA: TGTGCCAGCTCACCGGGGACCGCACCCTCTGGAAACACCATATATTTT
length: 16
D: .
size: .
J: TRBJ1-3
V: TRBV18

CDR3: CASSILPARGNTIYF
DNA: TGTGCCAGTAGTATCTTACCAGCTAGAGGAAACACCATATATTTT
length: 15
D: .
size: .
J: TRBJ1-3
V: TRBV19

CDR3: CASSSRGMNTEAFF
DNA: TGTGCCAGCTCATCCAGGGGAATGAACACTGAAGCTTTCTTT
length: 14
D: .
size: .
J: TRBJ1-1
V: TRBV18

CDR3: CASNDRYYGYTF
DNA: TGTGCCAGTAACGACAGGTACTATGGCTACACCTTC
length: 12
D: .
size: .
J: TRBJ1-2
V: TRBV19

CDR3: CASSRNRGQGQPQHF
DNA: TGTGCCAGCAGTCGGAACAGGGGCCAAGGTCAGCCCCAGCATTTT
length: 15
D: TRBD1
size: once
J: TRBJ1-5
V: TRBV6-1

CDR3: CASSLWTLNTEAFF
DNA: TGTGCCAGCAGTCTCTGGACACTGAACACTGAAGCTTTCTTT
length: 14
D: .
size: .
J: TRBJ1-1
V: TRBV27

CDR3: CASSPTGGAGTGELFF
DNA: TGTGCCAGCAGCCCGACAGGGGGCGCAGGCACCGGGGAGCTGTTTTTT
length: 16
D: TRBD1
size: .
J: TRBJ2-2
V: TRBV7-2

CDR3: CASSLDGVTQYF
DNA: TGTGCCAGCAGTTTGGACGGAGTGACCCAGTACTTC
length: 12
D: .
size: .
J: TRBJ2-5
V: TRBV6-5

CDR3: CAISEWERDEQFF
DNA: TGTGCCATCAGTGAGTGGGAAAGGGATGAGCAGTTCTTC
length: 13
D: .
size: .
J: TRBJ2-1
V: TRBV10-3

CDR3: CASKIDRGSGNTIYF
DNA: TGTGCCAGCAAAATTGACAGGGGCTCTGGAAACACCATATATTTT
length: 15
D: TRBD1
size: .
J: TRBJ1-3
V: TRBV6-5